The source of this TCR beta chain is a study of T cells in Graves' hyperthyroidism and ophthalmopathy (dated 2019 in TCRdb). For the study in its entirety: Peripheral blood was collected at initial diagnosis, before any treatment. TCR V-J signatures able to tell the groups apart were searched for in a discovery cohort of 100 patients, of whom more than 40 had Graves' ophthalmopathy and 55 to 60 had stable Graves' hyperthyroidism. Prospective prediction of ophthalmopathy was tested in an independent validation cohort consisting of some 20 hyperthyroidism patients and over 15 patients who later progressed to ophthalmopathy. The roughly 90 discovery patients were divided at random into training and test sets in a 7:3 ratio. Thyroid tissue and blood T-cell repertoires from about six Graves' hyperthyroidism patients were also compared in the study. Once sampling was done, hyperthyroidism patients were given methimazole at a starting dose of 30 mg daily, whereas ophthalmopathy patients were given high-dose intravenous methylprednisolone. The paper reports TCR Vbeta CDR3 sequencing of approximately 130 peripheral blood samples: 43 ophthalmopathy, under 80 hyperthyroidism and around 17 progressor patients. Points the paper makes about the study in general: No statistical method was used to fix the sample size in advance, and group allocation was not hidden from the investigators. Most expanded thyroid clonotypes (frequency above 0.001) were also detected in blood, a finding suggesting that blood repertoires may reflect thyroid immune responses. In cross-validation, a model built on a 13 V-J signature told ophthalmopathy apart from stable hyperthyroidism with under 90% sensitivity and approximately 81% specificity, and in testing the same model reached 80%/75%. In validation, the model predicted progression to ophthalmopathy with over 65% sensitivity and around 72% specificity, a median of 6.5 months before onset.

In the ophthalmopathy patients, disease was moderately to severely active, with a Clinical Activity Score of 3 or more, a NOSPECS grade of 4 or more, and a duration of less than 3 months. The study excluded patients with uncontrolled infections, other autoimmune diseases, pregnancy or lactation. Diagnoses were based on clinical symptoms, serum thyroxine and TRAb, thyroid ultrasound and orbital computed tomography. PBMCs were isolated from approximately 10 ml of fresh peripheral blood by Ficoll-Paque density gradient centrifugation. Trizol reagent was used to extract total RNA, and RNA quality was then checked on an Agilent 2100 Bioanalyzer. Worth noting for this clonotype: What antigen it recognizes has not been identified. One base away there is no much larger clone; base qualities are not given.

Amplification of TCR beta CDR3 regions was carried out from RNA transcripts. The first round of RT-PCR for the TCR CDR3 was performed with the HTBI primer set and the Qiagen OneStep RT-PCR kit. A second multiplex PCR round built the libraries, followed by size selection and purification. The libraries were sequenced on an Illumina HiSeq2000 using paired-end 100 bp reads. Per the authors' processing: SOAPnuke was used to process the raw data, removing reads that contained adapters or uncalled bases, had a mean Phred below 15, or lacked an exact match to the constant primer or identifier. COPE v1.2.5 was used to merge the high-quality paired reads, and each unique nucleotide sequence was defined as a clonotype. MiTCR v1.1 was used to align the clonotypes against IMGT TRBV, TRBD and TRBJ reference segments. The analysis was restricted to V-J combinations with a frequency above 0.0001, which together covered 99% to 99.2% of the repertoires. The TCS score was defined as the ratio of F50 (clonal expansion) to E x V (chaos), calculated using BLOSUM62-based TCRdist between CDR3 peptides within each V-J. Welch's t-statistics and random forest reduced fewer than 550 V-J features to 10 to 15, which were used in a naive Bayes classifier (R e1071). The raw public reads went through TCRdb reprocessing: fastp at Q25, MiXCR clone calling, in-frame beta chains kept. Merged by CDR3 protein, the rows form single entries marked with the most common genes and DNA. V and J calls and clone size were set by TCRdb, not the authors. Present in this sample are hundreds of thousands of distinct CDR3 sequences, approximately 18% of which were seen just once. About two fifths of the sample lies in the top ten.

The sequence derives from a man over 45 with Graves' ophthalmopathy. The sequenced material came from blood.

This receptor carries the CDR3 CASGGASGGDTQYF. The sequenced DNA: TGTGCCAGCGGGGGGGCTAGCGGAGGAGATACGCAGTATTTT. Recombination connected TRBV2 to TRBJ2-3; TRBD2 might be the D gene, on 7 matching bases. The germline ends are 17 bases apart after V is trimmed by 8 bases and J by 5 bases. Looking up the germline V gene yields CDR1 SNHLY and CDR2 FYNNEI. The CDR3 runs 14 amino acids, cysteine and phenylalanine included. Only the CDR3 DNA is retained, 42 bases long and in frame from the first base.